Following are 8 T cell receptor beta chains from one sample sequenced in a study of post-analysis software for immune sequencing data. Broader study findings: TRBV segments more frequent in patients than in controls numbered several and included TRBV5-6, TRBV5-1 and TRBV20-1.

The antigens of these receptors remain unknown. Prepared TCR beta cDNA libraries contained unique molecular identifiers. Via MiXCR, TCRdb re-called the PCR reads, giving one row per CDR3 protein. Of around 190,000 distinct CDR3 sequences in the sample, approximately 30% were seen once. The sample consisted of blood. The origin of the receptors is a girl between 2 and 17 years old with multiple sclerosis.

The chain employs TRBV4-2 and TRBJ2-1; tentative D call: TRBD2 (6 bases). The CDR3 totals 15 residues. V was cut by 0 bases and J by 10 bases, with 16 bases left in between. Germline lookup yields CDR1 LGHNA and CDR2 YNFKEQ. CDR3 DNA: TGTGCCAGCAGCCAAGATTCGGGGGACCCCTACGAGCAGTTCTTC. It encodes CASSQDSGDPYEQFF.

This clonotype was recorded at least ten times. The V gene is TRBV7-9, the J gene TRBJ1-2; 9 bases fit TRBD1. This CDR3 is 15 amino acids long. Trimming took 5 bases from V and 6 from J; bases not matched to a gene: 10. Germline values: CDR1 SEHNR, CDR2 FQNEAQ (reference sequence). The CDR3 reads CASSNRDRDFNGYTF. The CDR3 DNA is TGTGCCAGCAGCAACCGGGACAGGGACTTTAATGGCTACACCTTC.

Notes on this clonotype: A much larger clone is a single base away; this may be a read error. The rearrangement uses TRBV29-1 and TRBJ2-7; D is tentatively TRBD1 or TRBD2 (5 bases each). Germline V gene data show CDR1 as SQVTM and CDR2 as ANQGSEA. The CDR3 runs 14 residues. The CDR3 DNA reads TGCAGCGCTGAAGGTTGGGGGAGCTCCTACGAGCAGTACTTC. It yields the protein CSAEGWGSSYEQYF.

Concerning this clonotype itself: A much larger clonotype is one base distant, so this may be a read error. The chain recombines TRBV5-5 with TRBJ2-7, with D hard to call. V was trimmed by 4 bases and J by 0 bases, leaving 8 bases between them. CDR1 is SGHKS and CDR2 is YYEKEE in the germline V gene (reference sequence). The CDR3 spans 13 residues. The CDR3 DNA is TGTGCCAGCAGCACAGCTACCTCCTACGAGCAGTACTTC. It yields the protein CASSTATSYEQYF.

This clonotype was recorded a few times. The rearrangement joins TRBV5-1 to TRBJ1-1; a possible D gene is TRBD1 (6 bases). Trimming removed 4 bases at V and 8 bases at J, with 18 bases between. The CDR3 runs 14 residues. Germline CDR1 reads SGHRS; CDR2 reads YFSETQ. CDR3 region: CASSKSRQGTEAFF. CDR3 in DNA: TGCGCCAGCAGCAAATCTCGGCAGGGGACCGAAGCTTTCTTT.

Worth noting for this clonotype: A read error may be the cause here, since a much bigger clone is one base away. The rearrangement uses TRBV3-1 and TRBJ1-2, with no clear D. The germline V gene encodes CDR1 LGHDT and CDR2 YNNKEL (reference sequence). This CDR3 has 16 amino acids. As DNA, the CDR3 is TGTGCCGGCAGCCAGGTTCTCGGCAGCACTAACTATGGCTACACCTTC. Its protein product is CAGSQVLGSTNYGYTF. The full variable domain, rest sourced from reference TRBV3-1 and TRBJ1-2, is DTAVSQTPKYLVTQMGNDKSIKCEQNLGHDTMYWYKQDSKKFLKIMFSYNNKELIINETVPNRFSPKSPDKAHLNLHINSLELGDSAVYFCAGSQVLGSTNYGYTFGSGTRLTVV.

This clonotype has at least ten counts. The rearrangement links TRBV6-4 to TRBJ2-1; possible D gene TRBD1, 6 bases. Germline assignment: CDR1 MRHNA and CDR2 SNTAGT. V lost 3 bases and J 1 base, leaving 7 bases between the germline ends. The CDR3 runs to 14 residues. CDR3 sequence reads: CASSETGSYNEQFF. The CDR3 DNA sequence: TGTGCCAGCAGTGAAACAGGGTCCTACAATGAGCAGTTCTTC.

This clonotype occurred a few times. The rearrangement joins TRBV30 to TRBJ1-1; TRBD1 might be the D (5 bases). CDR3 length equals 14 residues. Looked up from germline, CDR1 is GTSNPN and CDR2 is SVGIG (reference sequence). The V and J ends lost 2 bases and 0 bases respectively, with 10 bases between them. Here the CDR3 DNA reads TGTGCCTGGAGTCTTCCGACAGTGAACACTGAAGCTTTCTTT. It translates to CAWSLPTVNTEAFF.